This T cell receptor beta chain was documented in a study of T cell responses to AZD1222 COVID-19 vaccine. Broader study findings: Regions left unmutated in variants are reportedly the target of nearly half of spike-specific TCRs. Spike regions recognized by vaccine-associated CD4 TCRs spanned the protein, led by 160-218 and 743-854. Among the donors, most were white British and more were female, and clonal diversity was possibly underestimated.

Clones were sequenced by immunoSEQ multiplex PCR, and TCRdb holds only the in-frame ones, with some missing. The repertoire consists of 78,000 or so clones, with about 91% occurring once and the leading ten covering less than 20%. Trimming stripped 6 bases from V and 0 bases from J, with 15 bases between. CDR3 length equals 16 residues. Germline V gene data show CDR1 as MNHEY and CDR2 as SMNVEV (reference sequence). Concerning this clone itself: Its antigen remains unidentified.

The receptor was isolated from an adult in good health. The chain is built from TRBV27 and TRBJ1-5; weak D call: TRBD1 (5 bases). The input for sequencing was peripheral blood, taken on day 0 of AZD1222 vaccination. Here the CDR3 DNA reads TGTGCCAGCAGCCCACGGGGCACGGATAGCAATCAGCCCCAGCATTTT. This translates into CASSPRGTDSNQPQHF.